The sequence of this TCR beta chain was determined in a study of cytomegalovirus exposure and HLA in healthy donors. 60 Vbeta and 13 Jbeta primers were used in PCR. Here immunoSEQ multiplex PCR was the method, and the copy in TCRdb shows in-frame clones only, minus some. This table holds 150,000 to 250,000 clones, approximately 83% found once. CDR3 length equals 13 residues. Per the germline V gene, CDR1 is MNHEY and CDR2 is SVGAGI. V was trimmed by 6 bases and J by 3 bases, leaving 9 bases between them. The sample was PBMCs. V usage is TRBV6-5 and J usage is TRBJ1-5; tentatively, D is TRBD1 (5 bases). The TCR was taken from a boy between 2 and 10 years old in good health and CMV-seronegative. For the CDR3, the DNA is TGTGCCAGCAGGGGGGGGACCAATCAGCCCCAGCATTTT. Amino acids: CASRGGTNQPQHF.